This T cell receptor beta chain is from a study of blood T cells in healthy people across ages. General study points: Whereas aged donors had fewer naive CD4+ cells, long-lived donors had more of them and higher diversity. Getting older went along with TCR beta diversity per million T cells dropping roughly linearly.

CDR1 is SNHLY and CDR2 is FYNNEI in the germline V gene. The J segment lost 6 bases and the V segment lost 7 bases, leaving 15 bases of the junction unmatched. This CDR3 has 15 residues. A second PCR, run for roughly 7 to 11 cycles, used a sample-barcoded 5' primer plus a J-beta primer mix. TCRdb itself ran the 5' RACE reads through MiXCR, one entry per CDR3 protein. This sample has approximately 790,000 distinct CDR3 sequences, with 62% found just once. Details on this clonotype: What it binds is unknown.

Per sample, extraction of total RNA gave at least 6 micrograms in every case. The rearrangement joins TRBV2 to TRBJ2-7, with 7 bases fitting TRBD1. The sequenced sample was blood. This sequence originates from a man aged 25 to 40 in good health. The CDR3 protein is CASTTRQGIGIEQYF. CDR3 sequence (DNA): TGTGCCAGCACCACAAGACAGGGTATTGGGATCGAGCAGTACTTC.